The present entry profiles one T cell receptor beta chain with its context. Germline assignment: CDR1 MDHEN and CDR2 SYDVKM. V was pared by 8 bases and J by 4 bases, with 4 bases of the junction left unmatched. This CDR3 is 13 amino acids long. The source of the sample is a study of OX40 agonist ivuxolimab in advanced cancers. Clones were read by immunoSEQ multiplex PCR, and TCRdb kept only the in-frame ones, dropping some. The sample records over 40,000 clones, around nine tenths being singletons. Here the sequenced sample was CD4+ or CD8+ T cells sorted from blood, taken in a trial of the OX40 agonist ivuxolimab. The V and J genes are TRBV28 and TRBJ2-2; 7 bases are a match to TRBD2. The TCR was taken from an adult with an advanced solid tumor such as melanoma, head and neck, liver or kidney cancer. CDR3 in amino acids: CASGGGGTGELFF. The CDR3 bases are TGTGCCAGCGGGGGGGGTGGCACCGGGGAGCTGTTTTTT.